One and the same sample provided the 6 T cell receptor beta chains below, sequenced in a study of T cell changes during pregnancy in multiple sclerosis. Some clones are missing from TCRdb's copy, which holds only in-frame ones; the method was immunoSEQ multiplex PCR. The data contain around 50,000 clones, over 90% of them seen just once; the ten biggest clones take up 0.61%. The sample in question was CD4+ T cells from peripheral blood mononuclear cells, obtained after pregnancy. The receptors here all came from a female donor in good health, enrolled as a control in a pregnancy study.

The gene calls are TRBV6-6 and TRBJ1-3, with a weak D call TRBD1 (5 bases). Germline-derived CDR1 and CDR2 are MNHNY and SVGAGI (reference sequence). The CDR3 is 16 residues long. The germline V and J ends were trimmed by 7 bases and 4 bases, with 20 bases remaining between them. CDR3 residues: CASTSGVGKAGNTIYF. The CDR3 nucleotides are TGTGCCAGCACCTCGGGGGTCGGGAAAGCAGGAAACACCATATATTTT.

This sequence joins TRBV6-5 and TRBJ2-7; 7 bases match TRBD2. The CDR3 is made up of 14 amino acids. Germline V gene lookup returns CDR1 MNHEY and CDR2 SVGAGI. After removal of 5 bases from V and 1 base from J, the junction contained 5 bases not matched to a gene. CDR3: CASSTGGWSYEQYF. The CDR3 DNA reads TGTGCCAGCAGTACCGGGGGGTGGTCCTACGAGCAGTACTTC.

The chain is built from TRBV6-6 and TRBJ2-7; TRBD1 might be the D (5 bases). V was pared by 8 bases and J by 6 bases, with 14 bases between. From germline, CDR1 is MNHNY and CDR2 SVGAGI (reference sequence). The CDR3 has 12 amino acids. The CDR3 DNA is TGTGCCAGCGCCCAGGGTTCAGGCGAGCAGTACTTC. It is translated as CASAQGSGEQYF.

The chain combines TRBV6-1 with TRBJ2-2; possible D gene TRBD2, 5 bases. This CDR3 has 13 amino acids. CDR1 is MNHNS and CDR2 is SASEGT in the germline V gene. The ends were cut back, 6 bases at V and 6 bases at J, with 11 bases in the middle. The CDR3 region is CASSLLAAGELFF. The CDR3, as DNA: TGTGCCAGCAGCCTTCTAGCAGCCGGGGAGCTGTTTTTT.

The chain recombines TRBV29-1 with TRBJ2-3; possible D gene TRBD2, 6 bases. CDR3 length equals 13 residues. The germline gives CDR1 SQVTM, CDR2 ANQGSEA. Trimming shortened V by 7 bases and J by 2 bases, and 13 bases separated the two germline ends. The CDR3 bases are TGCAGCGCCGTCGGGGGTTACACAGATACGCAGTATTTT. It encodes CSAVGGYTDTQYF.

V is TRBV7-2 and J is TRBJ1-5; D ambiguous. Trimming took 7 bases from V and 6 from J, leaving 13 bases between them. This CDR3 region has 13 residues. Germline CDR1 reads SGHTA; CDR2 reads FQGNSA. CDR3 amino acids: CASTPSLPQPQHF. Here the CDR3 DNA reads TGTGCCAGCACCCCCTCTCTTCCTCAGCCCCAGCATTTT.